The subject of this entry is one T cell receptor (beta chain). The target antigen is unknown. The V gene lost 4 bases and the J gene lost 6 bases, with 15 bases spanning the gap. Germline CDR1 LNHDA, CDR2 SQIVND (reference sequence). This CDR3 has 15 amino acids. TCRdb recomputed calls from the reads with MiXCR, one row per CDR3 protein. The table lists 200,000 to 250,000 distinct CDR3 sequences, roughly 22% of them singletons. The data are from a study of T cell repertoires in cytomegalovirus infection. Study-level background: CMV infection together with matching HLA type was indicated by public TCR beta signatures.

Study-level points and caveats: Using cumulative public TCR beta family frequency, the authors identified those who carried CMV together with the relevant HLA. The ex vivo response was dominated by HLA-C-restricted CMV-specific TCR beta clonotypes.

This receptor was obtained from a human donor in good health (CMV status not recorded). Some clones in this sample may be carry-over from other donors' samples. The chain uses TRBV19 and TRBJ1-4; D is undetermined. Input material: CD8+ T cells from PBMCs. The CDR3 nucleotides read TGTGCCAGTAGTAGACTACCGGGATGGGATGAAAAACTGTTTTTT. The encoded protein is CASSRLPGWDEKLFF.